The table lists the clone carrying this T cell receptor beta chain with many counts. Its antigen is undetermined. This sample is part of a study of T-cell reconstitution after alpha-beta-depleted transplantation in children. General study findings and limits: Surviving recipient T cells and intrathymic progenitors accounted for some patients' high TCRbeta diversity at day 60. Reported findings indicate that, about two months after transplant, alpha-beta T cells came from several hundred expanded clones, which were derived from non-depleted graft cells. Among T cells one year after transplant, newly produced cells accounted for most counts and diversity.

Preparation of the TCRbeta library was carried out with unique molecular identifiers. TCRdb itself ran the PCR reads through MiXCR, one entry per CDR3 protein. The sample records approximately 300,000 distinct CDR3 sequences, about 9.5% being singletons. The CDR3 is 14 amino acids. The V end was cut by 1 base, the J end by 6 bases, with 13 bases between. Looked up from germline, CDR1 is SGHRS and CDR2 is YFSETQ. The source was PBMCs, collected before TCRalphabeta/CD19-depleted stem cell transplant. The gene calls are TRBV5-1 and TRBJ1-1; D call uncertain. This TCR came from a boy younger than two with acute myeloid leukemia, due to receive a stem cell transplant. CDR3 sequence: CASSLSPPAPEAFF. The CDR3 coding sequence is TGCGCCAGCAGCTTGTCGCCCCCAGCCCCTGAAGCTTTCTTT.